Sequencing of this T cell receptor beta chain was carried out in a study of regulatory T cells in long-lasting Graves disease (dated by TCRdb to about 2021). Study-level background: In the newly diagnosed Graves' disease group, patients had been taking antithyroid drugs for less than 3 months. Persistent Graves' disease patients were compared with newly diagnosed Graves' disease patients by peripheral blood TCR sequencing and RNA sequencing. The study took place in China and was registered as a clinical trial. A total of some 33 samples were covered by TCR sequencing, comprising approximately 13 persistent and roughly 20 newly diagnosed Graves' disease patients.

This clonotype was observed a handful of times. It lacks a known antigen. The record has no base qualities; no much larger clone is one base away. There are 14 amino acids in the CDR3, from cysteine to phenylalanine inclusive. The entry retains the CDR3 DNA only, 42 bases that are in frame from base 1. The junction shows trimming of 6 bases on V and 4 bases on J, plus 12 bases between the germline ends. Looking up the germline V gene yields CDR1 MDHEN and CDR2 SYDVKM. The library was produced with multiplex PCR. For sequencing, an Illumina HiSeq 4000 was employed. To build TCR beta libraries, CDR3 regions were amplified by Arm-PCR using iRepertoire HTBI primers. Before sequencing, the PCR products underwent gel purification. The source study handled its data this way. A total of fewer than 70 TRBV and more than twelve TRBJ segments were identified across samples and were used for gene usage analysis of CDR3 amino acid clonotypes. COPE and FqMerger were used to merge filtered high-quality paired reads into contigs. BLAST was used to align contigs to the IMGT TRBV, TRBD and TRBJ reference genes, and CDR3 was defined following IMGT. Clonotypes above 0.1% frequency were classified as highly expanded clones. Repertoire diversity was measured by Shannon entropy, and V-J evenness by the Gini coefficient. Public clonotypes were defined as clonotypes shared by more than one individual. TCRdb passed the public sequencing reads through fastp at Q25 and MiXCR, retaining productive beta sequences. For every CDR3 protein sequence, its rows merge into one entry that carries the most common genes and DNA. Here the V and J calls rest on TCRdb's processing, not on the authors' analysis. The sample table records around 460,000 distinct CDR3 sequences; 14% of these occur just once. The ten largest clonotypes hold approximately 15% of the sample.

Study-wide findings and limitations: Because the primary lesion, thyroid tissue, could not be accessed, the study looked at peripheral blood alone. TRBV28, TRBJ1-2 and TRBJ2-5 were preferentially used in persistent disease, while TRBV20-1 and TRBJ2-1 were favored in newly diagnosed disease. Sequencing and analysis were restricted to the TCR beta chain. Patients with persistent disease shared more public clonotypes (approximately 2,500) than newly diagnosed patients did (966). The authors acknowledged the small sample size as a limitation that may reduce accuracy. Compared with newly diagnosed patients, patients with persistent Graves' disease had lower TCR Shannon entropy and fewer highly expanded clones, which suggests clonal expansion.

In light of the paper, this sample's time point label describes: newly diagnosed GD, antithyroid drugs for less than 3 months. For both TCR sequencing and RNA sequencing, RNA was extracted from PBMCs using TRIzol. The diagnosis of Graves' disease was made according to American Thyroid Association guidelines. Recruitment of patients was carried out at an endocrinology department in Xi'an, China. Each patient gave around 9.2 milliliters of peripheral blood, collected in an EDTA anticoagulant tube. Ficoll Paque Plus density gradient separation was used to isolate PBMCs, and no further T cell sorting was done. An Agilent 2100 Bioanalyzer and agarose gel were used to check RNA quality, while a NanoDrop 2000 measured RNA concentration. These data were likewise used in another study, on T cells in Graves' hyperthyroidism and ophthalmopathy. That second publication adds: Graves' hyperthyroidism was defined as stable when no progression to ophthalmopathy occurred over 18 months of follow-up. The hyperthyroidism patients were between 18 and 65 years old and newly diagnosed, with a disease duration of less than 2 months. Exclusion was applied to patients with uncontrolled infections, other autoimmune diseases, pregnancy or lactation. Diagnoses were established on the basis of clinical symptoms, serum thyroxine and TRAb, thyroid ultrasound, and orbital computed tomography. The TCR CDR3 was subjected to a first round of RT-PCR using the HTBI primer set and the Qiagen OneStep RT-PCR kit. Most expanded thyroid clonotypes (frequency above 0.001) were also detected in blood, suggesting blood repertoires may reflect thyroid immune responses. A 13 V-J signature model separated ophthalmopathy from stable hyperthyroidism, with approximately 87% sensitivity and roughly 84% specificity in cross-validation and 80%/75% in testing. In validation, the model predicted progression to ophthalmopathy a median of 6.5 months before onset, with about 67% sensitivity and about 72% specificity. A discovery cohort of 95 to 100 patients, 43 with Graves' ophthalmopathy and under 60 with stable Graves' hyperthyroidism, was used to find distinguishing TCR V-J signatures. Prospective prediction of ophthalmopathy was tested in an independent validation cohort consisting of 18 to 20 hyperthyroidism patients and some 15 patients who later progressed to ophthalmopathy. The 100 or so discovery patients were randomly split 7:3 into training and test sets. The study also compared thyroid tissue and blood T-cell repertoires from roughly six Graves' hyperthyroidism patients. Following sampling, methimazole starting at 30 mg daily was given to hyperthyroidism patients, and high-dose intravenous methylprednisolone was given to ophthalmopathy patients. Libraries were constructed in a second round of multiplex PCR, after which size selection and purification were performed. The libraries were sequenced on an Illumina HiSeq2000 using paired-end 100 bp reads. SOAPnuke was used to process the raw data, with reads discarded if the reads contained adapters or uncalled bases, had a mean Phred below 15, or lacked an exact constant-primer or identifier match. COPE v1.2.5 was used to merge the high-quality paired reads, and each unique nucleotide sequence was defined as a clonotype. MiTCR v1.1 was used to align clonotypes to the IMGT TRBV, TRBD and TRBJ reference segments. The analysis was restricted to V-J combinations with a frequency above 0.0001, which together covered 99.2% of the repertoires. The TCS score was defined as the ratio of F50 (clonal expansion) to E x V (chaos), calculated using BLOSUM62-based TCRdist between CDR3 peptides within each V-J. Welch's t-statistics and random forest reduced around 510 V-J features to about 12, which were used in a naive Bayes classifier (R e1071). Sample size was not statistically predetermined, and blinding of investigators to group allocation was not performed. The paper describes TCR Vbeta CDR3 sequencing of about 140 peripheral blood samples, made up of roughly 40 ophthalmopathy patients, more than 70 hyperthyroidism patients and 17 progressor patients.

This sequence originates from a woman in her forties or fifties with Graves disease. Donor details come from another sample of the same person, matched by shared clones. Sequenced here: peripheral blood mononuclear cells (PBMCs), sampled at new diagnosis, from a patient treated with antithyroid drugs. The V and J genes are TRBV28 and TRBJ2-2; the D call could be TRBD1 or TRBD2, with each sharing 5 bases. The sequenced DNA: TGTGCCAGCAGAACAATGGGGGTCACCGGGGAGCTGTTTTTT. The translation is CASRTMGVTGELFF.